This TCR beta chain derives from a study of Graves' ophthalmopathy and Graves' hyperthyroidism. The CDR3 sequence is 11 residues long. The germline CDR1 and CDR2 sequences are GTSNPN and SVGIG (reference sequence). V lost 5 bases and J lost 7, with 11 bases in between. Remarks on this clonotype: This CDR3 fails to terminate in the conserved phenylalanine or tryptophan, so it likely reflects a read error.

CDR3 regions of TCR beta were amplified from RNA transcripts. Second-round multiplex PCR followed a first-round RT-PCR using HTBI primers. Each CDR3 protein gets one entry after TCRdb re-called the multiplex PCR reads with MiXCR. The sample has about 480,000 distinct CDR3 sequences, 13% to 15% seen once. The receptor comes from a woman aged 25 to 45 with Graves' ophthalmopathy. The chain links TRBV30 to TRBJ1-2; D call uncertain. Material: blood. CDR3: CAWGDGIGYTS. CDR3 nucleotides: TGTGCCTGGGGCGACGGAATTGGCTACACCTCC.